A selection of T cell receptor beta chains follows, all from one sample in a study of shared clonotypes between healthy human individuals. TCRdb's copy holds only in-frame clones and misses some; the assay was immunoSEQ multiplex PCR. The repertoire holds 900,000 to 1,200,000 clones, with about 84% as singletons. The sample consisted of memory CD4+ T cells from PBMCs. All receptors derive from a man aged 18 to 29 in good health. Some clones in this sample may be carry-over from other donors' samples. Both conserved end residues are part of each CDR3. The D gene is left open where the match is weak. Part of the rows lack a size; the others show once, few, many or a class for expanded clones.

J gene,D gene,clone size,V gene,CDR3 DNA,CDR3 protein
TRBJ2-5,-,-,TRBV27,TGTGCCAGCAGTTTAAATAAATGGTCCCAAGTGACCCAGTACTTC,CASSLNKWSQVTQYF
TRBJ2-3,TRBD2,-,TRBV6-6,TGTGCCAGCAGGGGACTAGCGGGGGGTACGCAGTATTTT,CASRGLAGGTQYF
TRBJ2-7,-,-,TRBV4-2,TGTGCCAGCAGCCAAGGGGCGATAAGATCCGACGAGCAGTACTTC,CASSQGAIRSDEQYF
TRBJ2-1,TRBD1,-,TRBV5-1,TGCGCCAGCAGTTACCGGCCCTCGGGACAGGGTCAGAATGAGCAGTTCTTC,CASSYRPSGQGQNEQFF
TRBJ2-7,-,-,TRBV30,TGTGCCTGGAGGAATCCAGTAACCTACGAGCAGTACTTC,CAWRNPVTYEQYF
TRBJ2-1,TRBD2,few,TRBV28,TGTGCCAGCAGTTTCCTCGGGACTAGCGGGAGGAATGAGCAGTTCTTC,CASSFLGTSGRNEQFF
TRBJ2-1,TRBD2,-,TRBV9,TGTGCCAGCAGCGTAGAGCCTAGCGGGTACAATGAGCAGTTCTTC,CASSVEPSGYNEQFF
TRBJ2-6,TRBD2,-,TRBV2,TGTGCCAGCAGTGACCCGGGACTAGCGGGAGCTTCTGGGGCCAACGTCCTGACTTTC,CASSDPGLAGASGANVLTF
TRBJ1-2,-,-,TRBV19,TGTGCCAGTAGTATAGATCGTGAGGGGGGAATCTTCAGTGGCTACACCTTC,CASSIDREGGIFSGYTF
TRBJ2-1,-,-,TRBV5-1,TGCGCCAGCAGCTTGGCCGCGGGCACCCTCAATGAGCAGTTCTTC,CASSLAAGTLNEQFF
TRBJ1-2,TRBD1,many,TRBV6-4,TGTGCCAGCAGCCGGGGACAGGGTTATGGCTACACCTTC,CASSRGQGYGYTF
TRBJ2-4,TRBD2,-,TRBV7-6,TGTGCCAGCAGCCAATCTAGCGGGAGGGAAAACATTCAGTACTTC,CASSQSSGRENIQYF
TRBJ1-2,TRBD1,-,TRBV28,TGTGCCAGCAGCGACCTTGACAGGGGGCGAGGTTATGGCTACACCTTC,CASSDLDRGRGYGYTF
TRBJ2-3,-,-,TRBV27,TGTGCCAGCAGTTTAGGGAGACCGAGCACAGATACGCAGTATTTT,CASSLGRPSTDTQYF